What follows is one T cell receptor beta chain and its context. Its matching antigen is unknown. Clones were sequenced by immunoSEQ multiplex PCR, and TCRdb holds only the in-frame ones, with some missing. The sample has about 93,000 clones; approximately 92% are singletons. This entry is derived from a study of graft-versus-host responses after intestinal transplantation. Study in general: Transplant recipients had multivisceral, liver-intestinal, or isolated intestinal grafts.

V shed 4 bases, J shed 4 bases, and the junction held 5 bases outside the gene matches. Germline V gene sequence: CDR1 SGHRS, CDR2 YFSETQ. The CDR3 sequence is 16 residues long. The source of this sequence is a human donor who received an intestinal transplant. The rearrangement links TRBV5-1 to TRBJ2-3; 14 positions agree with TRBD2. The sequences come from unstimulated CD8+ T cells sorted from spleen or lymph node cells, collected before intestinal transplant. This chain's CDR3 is CASSQTSGGAADTQYF. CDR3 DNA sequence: TGCGCCAGCAGCCAGACTAGCGGGGGGGCCGCAGATACGCAGTATTTT.